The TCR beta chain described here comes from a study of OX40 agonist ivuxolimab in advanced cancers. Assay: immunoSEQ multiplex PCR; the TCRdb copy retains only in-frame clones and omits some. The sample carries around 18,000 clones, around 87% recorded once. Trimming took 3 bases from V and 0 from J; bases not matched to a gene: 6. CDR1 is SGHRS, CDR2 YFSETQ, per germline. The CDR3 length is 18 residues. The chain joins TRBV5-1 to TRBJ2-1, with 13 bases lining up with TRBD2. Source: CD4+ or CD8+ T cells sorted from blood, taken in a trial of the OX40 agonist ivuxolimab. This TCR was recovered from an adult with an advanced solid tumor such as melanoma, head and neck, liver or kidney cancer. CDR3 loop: CASSSGTSGTLSYNEQFF. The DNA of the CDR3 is TGCGCCAGCAGCTCGGGGACTAGCGGGACCCTCTCCTACAATGAGCAGTTCTTC.